These T cell receptor beta chains were read from a single sample in a study of response to subunit inactivated influenza vaccine. TCRdb itself ran the RT-PCR reads through MiXCR, one entry per CDR3 protein. Seen here are roughly 780,000 distinct CDR3 sequences, around 18% observed once, and the top ten hold roughly a tenth. The sample was PBMCs from blood, taken around 5 days after vaccination. The source is a man in his fifties who received an inactivated influenza vaccine. CDR3s include the opening cysteine and the closing phenylalanine or tryptophan. Each record gives: V gene, J gene, CDR3 protein.

TRBV6-2/TRBV6-3	TRBJ2-3	CACSTDTQYF
TRBV11-1	TRBJ2-2	CASSTRLNTGELFF
TRBV6-5	TRBJ1-1	CASSYGQGASEAFF
TRBV7-9	TRBJ1-2	CASSSPTRELAYGYTF
TRBV7-6	TRBJ2-7	CASSLAVVDEQYF
TRBV5-6	TRBJ1-6	CASSRTGLGPLHF
TRBV25-1	TRBJ2-1	CASSDRTSVGEQFF
TRBV6-1	TRBJ1-2	CASSDFEPPYGYTF
TRBV29-1	TRBJ2-7	CSGGNHEQYF
TRBV9	TRBJ2-1	CASSVGGSLNEQFF
TRBV20-1	TRBJ2-1	CSARDPWTSGYNEQFF
TRBV5-6	TRBJ1-1	CASSLGLMGAGDTEAFF
TRBV20-1	TRBJ1-3	CSARGGQGRSGNTIYF
TRBV5-1	TRBJ2-3	CASSPTGMDTQYF
TRBV12-3/TRBV12-4	TRBJ1-4	CASRRQENEKLFF
TRBV20-1	TRBJ1-1	CSAADRGSTFF
TRBV20-1	TRBJ2-1	CSATGLAGPIYNEQFF
TRBV6-2/TRBV6-3	TRBJ2-7	CASTRVTSYEQYF
TRBV7-2	TRBJ2-5	CASRDAGGGETQYF
TRBV12-3/TRBV12-4	TRBJ1-6	CASSSGDSHNSPLHF
TRBV9	TRBJ2-7	CASSVEGWASGMQYF
TRBV7-7	TRBJ2-1	CASSTSSGFDEQFF
TRBV6-2/TRBV6-3	TRBJ1-5	CASTDTGTQPQHF
TRBV12-3/TRBV12-4	TRBJ2-1	CASSLRYLGVAGRSSYNEQFF
TRBV2	TRBJ2-1	CASKGGRGHNEQFF
TRBV6-1	TRBJ2-7	CASRRKTGGSAYEQYF
TRBV7-2	TRBJ2-1	CASSYRTGWVNEQFF
TRBV28	TRBJ2-1	CASSSGVRLNEQFF
TRBV6-5	TRBJ2-7	CGRAGAPYEQYF
TRBV12-3/TRBV12-4	TRBJ1-4	CASSLRSSGLFF
TRBV20-1	TRBJ2-7	CSAVQGRYEQYF
TRBV20-1	TRBJ2-5	CSARISSGGAMETQYF
TRBV29-1	TRBJ2-7	CSVGFSYEQYF
TRBV20-1	TRBJ2-5	CSARATVLRDETQYF
TRBV7-2	TRBJ2-1	CASSAQAATEQFF
TRBV5-1	TRBJ2-1	CASSLDTFSFYNEQFF
TRBV5-1	TRBJ1-1	CASSYRTGNTEAFF
TRBV6-2/TRBV6-3	TRBJ2-1	CASRPRDPVSYNEQFF
TRBV6-6	TRBJ1-2	CASSYSGAGYTF
TRBV28	TRBJ2-7	CASRRLAGRYEQYF
TRBV5-6	TRBJ1-1	CASSPLQKTNTEAFF
TRBV6-1	TRBJ1-4	CASSGSDQGQKLFF
TRBV28	TRBJ1-5	CASRLGDQPQHF
TRBV27	TRBJ2-7	CASSATLAGAYEQYF
TRBV20-1	TRBJ2-1	CSASIADSYNEQFF
TRBV20-1	TRBJ2-7	CSASRGSGNYEQYF
TRBV20-1	TRBJ2-1	CSASWTGGQGLSYNEQFF
TRBV12-3/TRBV12-4	TRBJ1-1	CASSPHQGFTEAFF